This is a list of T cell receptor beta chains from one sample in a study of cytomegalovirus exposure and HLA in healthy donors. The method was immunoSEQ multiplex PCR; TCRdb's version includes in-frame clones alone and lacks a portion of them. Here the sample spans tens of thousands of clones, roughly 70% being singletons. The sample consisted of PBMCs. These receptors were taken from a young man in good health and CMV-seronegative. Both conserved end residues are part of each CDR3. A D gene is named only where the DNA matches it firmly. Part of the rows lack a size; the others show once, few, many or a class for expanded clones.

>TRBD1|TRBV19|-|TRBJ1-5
TGTGCCAGTAGTTCATGGGACAGGGACCAACAGCCCCAGCATTTT
CASSSWDRDQQPQHF
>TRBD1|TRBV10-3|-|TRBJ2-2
TGTGCCATCAGTGCTGACAGGGAGATTGTCACCGGGGAGCTGTTTTTT
CAISADREIVTGELFF
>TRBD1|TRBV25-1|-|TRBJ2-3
TGTGCCAGCAGTGCCCAGGGGGCGCGGGGCACAGATACGCAGTATTTT
CASSAQGARGTDTQYF
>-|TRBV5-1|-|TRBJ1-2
TGCGCCAGCAGCTTGGGGGCCGCGGGGGGCTATGGCTACACCTTC
CASSLGAAGGYGYTF
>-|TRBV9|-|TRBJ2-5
TGTGCCAGCAGCCCCAGGACAGCAAAAGAGACCCAGTACTTC
CASSPRTAKETQYF
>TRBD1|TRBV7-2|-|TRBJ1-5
TGTGCCAGCAGCTTTTTCCCTGGACAGGGCATTAGCAATCAGCCCCAGCATTTT
CASSFFPGQGISNQPQHF
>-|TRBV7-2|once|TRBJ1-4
TGTGCCAGCAGCAACTCAAGGATACTAAATGAAAAACTGTTTTTT
CASSNSRILNEKLFF
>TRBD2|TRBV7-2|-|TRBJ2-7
TGTGCCAGCAGACCCCCCCTCCGCGCGGGGGTAAACGAGCAGTACTTC
CASRPPLRAGVNEQYF
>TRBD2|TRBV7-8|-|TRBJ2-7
TGTGCCAGCAGCCAGGGACTAGCGGGAGAATACGAGCAGTACTTC
CASSQGLAGEYEQYF
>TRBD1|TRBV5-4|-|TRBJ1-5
TGTGCCAGCAGCTTGAAGACAGGGGTAGAGGATCAGCCCCAGCATTTT
CASSLKTGVEDQPQHF
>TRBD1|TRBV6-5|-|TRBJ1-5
TGTGCCAGCAGTTACTCGTGGACAGGGAATCAGCCCCAGCATTTT
CASSYSWTGNQPQHF
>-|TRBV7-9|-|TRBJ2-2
TGTGCCAGCAGCCCAGAGTGGGCTGAGATAACCGGGGAGCTGTTTTTT
CASSPEWAEITGELFF
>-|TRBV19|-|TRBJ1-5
TGTGCCAGTAGTATAGTTCAGGGCGGTCAGCCCCAGCATTTT
CASSIVQGGQPQHF
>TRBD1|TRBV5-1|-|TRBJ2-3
TGCGCCAGCAGCTTGATGGGACAGGGGGCCGCAGATACGCAGTATTTT
CASSLMGQGAADTQYF
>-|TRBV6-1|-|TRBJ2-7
TGTGCCAGCAGTGAAAGGGGATCGGTCTACGAGCAGTACTTC
CASSERGSVYEQYF
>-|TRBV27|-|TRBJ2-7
TGTGCCAGCAGTTTTCTGGGGCAGGGGTTAGCCTACGAGCAGTACTTC
CASSFLGQGLAYEQYF
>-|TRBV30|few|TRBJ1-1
TGTGCCTGGAAATCGGAGGGTGAAGCTTTCTTT
CAWKSEGEAFF
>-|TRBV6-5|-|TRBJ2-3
TGTGCCAGCAGTTACTCCGGGACAATTAGCACAGATACGCAGTATTTT
CASSYSGTISTDTQYF
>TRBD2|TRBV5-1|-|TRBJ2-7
TGCGCCAGCAGCCAGCCACCGGGACTAGCGGGGTCCCACGAGCAGTACTTC
CASSQPPGLAGSHEQYF
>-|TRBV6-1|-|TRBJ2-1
TGTGCCAGCAGTGAAGCCAGGGACTACAATGAGCAGTTCTTC
CASSEARDYNEQFF
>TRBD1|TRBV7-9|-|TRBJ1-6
TGTGCCAGCAGCGTGCAAGGGACAGGGAACTCACCCCTCCACTTT
CASSVQGTGNSPLHF
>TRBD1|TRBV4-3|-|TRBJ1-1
TGCGCCAGCAGCCCCACCCAGGGGGCATCTGAAGCTTTCTTT
CASSPTQGASEAFF
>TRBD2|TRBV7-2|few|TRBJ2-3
TGTGCCAGCAGCTTAACAGGCGGGGGAAACACAGATACGCAGTATTTT
CASSLTGGGNTDTQYF
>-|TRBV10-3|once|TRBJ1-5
TGTGCCATCAGCCAGACAGATAGCAATCAGCCCCAGCATTTT
CAISQTDSNQPQHF
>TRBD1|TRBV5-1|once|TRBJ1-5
TGCGCCAGCAGCTTGGAGGGGGCGAGGCAGCCCCAGCATTTT
CASSLEGARQPQHF
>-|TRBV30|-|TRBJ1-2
TGTGCCTGCATCCTTAGCCTAAACTATGGCTACACCTTC
CACILSLNYGYTF
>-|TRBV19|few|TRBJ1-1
TGTGCCACCGAAGCCGTGAACACTGAAGCTTTCTTT
CATEAVNTEAFF
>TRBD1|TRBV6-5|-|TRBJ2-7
TGTGCCAGCAGTTATTTCACAGGGGGCTCCTACGAGCAGTACTTC
CASSYFTGGSYEQYF
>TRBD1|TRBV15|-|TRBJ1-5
TGTGCCACCAGCAGGGGACAGAACAATCAGCCCCAGCATTTT
CATSRGQNNQPQHF
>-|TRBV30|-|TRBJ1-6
TGTGCCTACGGGGAGGGCTCACCCCTCCACTTT
CAYGEGSPLHF
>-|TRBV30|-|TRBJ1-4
TGTGCCTGGAACTTTGGCGGGAGGGGTGAAAAACTGTTTTTT
CAWNFGGRGEKLFF
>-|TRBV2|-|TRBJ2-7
TGTGCCAGCAGTCGGACGGAGGGGATTTACGAGCAGTACTTC
CASSRTEGIYEQYF
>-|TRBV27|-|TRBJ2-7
TGTGCCAGCAGTTTAGCAATGGACAGAACCTACGAGCAGTACTTC
CASSLAMDRTYEQYF
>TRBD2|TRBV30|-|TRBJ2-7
TGTGCCTGGGGACTAGCGCCTACCTACGAGCAGTACTTC
CAWGLAPTYEQYF
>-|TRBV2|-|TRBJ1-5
TGTGCCAGCAGTGACATTCGGCAGGGTGGCCAGCCCCAGCATTTT
CASSDIRQGGQPQHF
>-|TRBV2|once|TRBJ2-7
TGTGCCAGCAGTGATGGAGGAGTCAAGGCATTCCCCGAGCAGTACTTC
CASSDGGVKAFPEQYF
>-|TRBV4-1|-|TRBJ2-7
TGCGCCAGCAGCCAAGAACAGTACGAGCAGTACTTC
CASSQEQYEQYF
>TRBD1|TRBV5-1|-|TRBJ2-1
TGCGCCAGCAGCTTGAGGTCAGGGGGATACAATGAGCAGTTCTTC
CASSLRSGGYNEQFF
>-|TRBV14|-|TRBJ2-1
TGTGCCAGCAGCCAAGTGGGGCTTTTCAATGAGCAGTTCTTC
CASSQVGLFNEQFF
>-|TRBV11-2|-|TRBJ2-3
TGTGCCAGCAGCTTAGATCTACGTGGGAGAGATACGCAGTATTTT
CASSLDLRGRDTQYF
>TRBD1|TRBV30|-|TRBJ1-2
TGTGCCTGGAGTCTCCGGGACAGGGGGCATGGCTACACCTTC
CAWSLRDRGHGYTF
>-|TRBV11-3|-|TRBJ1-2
TGTGCCAGCAGCTTAGGAGGTCGCGGCTACACCTTC
CASSLGGRGYTF
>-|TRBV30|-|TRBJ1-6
TGTGCCTGGACTAGTCTCATGGGTTCACCCCTCCACTTT
CAWTSLMGSPLHF
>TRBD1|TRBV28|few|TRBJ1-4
TGTGCCAGCAGGCCTACAGGGGCGCAAAATGAAAAACTGTTTTTT
CASRPTGAQNEKLFF
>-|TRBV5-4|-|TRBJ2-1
TGTGCCAGCAGCCAGAAGGGGCAGAGCTCCTACAATGAGCAGTTCTTC
CASSQKGQSSYNEQFF
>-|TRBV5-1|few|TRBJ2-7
TGCGCCAGCTCCTTAGCGATGACTCGGAACGAGCAGTACTTC
CASSLAMTRNEQYF
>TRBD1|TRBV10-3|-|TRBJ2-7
TGTGCCATCAGTGACCTAGGACAGGGCATAAACTACGAGCAGTACTTC
CAISDLGQGINYEQYF